These 14 T cell receptor beta chains originate from one sample sequenced in a study of T cells after posttransplantation cyclophosphamide. TCRdb's table, derived via immunoSEQ multiplex PCR, lists solely in-frame clones and lacks some. The data show about 24,000 clones, about 82% seen once. The sample consisted of PBMCs. Receptors were obtained from a woman aged 60-75 years with a blood cancer, CMV-positive, and with a related stem cell donor.

This chain uses TRBV18 with TRBJ1-1; 8 bases fit TRBD1. CDR1 and CDR2 (germline): KGHSH, LQKENI. V lost 3 bases to trimming and J lost 6 bases; unmatched junction nucleotides: 15. The length of the CDR3 is 17 residues. The CDR3 bases are TGTGCCAGCTCACCCTTAGGACAGGGACCGGGAAGGCCTGAAGCTTTCTTT. Its protein product is CASSPLGQGPGRPEAFF.

The chain links TRBV6-5 to TRBJ2-1, with D possibly TRBD2 on 5 matching bases. Trimming pared 9 bases from V and 8 bases from J, leaving 14 bases between. Germline assignment: CDR1 MNHEY and CDR2 SVGAGI. The CDR3 is made up of 12 amino acids. In DNA form, the CDR3 reads TGTGCCAGTGGCCGGGATCCTCATGAGCAGTTCTTC. This encodes CASGRDPHEQFF.

The CDR3 spells CASSYKGQGAGEQFF. In DNA, the CDR3 is TGTGCCAGCAGTTATAAAGGACAGGGGGCAGGGGAGCAGTTCTTC. V and J are TRBV6-5 and TRBJ2-1, with 11 positions matching TRBD1. Trimming at V came to 3 bases and at J to 10 bases, leaving 8 bases not matched to a gene. Germline V gives CDR1 MNHEY, CDR2 SVGAGI. This CDR3 spans 15 amino acids.

The chain recombines TRBV12-2 with TRBJ2-1; the table's D call of TRBD2 was not tested on the DNA. TRBV12-2 corresponds to a pseudogene. The CDR3 is 18 amino acids. Here the CDR3 reads CASRLGAPSGTTSNEQFF. The CDR3 DNA reads as TGTGCAAGTCGCTTAGGGGCCCCTAGCGGGACAACCAGCAATGAGCAGTTCTTC.

V and J are TRBV5-1 and TRBJ2-7, with TRBD2 as a possible D gene (6 bases). This CDR3 region has 14 residues. Germline CDR1 and CDR2: SGHRS and YFSETQ. The ends were cut back, 5 bases at V and 3 bases at J, with 15 bases in the middle. CDR3 nucleotide sequence: TGCGCCAGCAGTCGAGGGACTCTTAACTACGAGCAGTACTTC. Translating gives CASSRGTLNYEQYF.

The chain uses TRBV10-3 and TRBJ2-5; 8 nucleotides agree with TRBD1. With V trimmed by 0 bases and J by 1 base, 4 bases remained unmatched. The CDR3 runs 16 residues. Germline values: CDR1 ENHRY, CDR2 SYGVKD. The CDR3 nucleotides read TGTGCCATCAGTGAGTCGGGGACAGGAGTCCAAGAGACCCAGTACTTC. This translates into CAISESGTGVQETQYF.

V and J are TRBV5-5 and TRBJ2-1; 10 bases fit TRBD2. Germline-derived CDR1 and CDR2 are SGHKS and YYEKEE (reference sequence). The CDR3 length is 16 residues. The V and J ends lost 3 bases and 9 bases, in that order; junction bases with no gene match: 12. This CDR3 is CASSSQFLAGAAEQFF. Written as DNA, the CDR3 is TGTGCCAGCAGCTCCCAATTCCTAGCGGGAGCAGCTGAGCAGTTCTTC. The full variable domain, with the rest looked up from reference TRBV5-5 and TRBJ2-1, is DAGVTQSPTHLIKTRGQQVTLRCSPISGHKSVSWYQQVLGQGPQFIFQYYEKEERGRGNFPDRFSARQFPNYSSELNVNALLLGDSALYLCASSSQFLAGAAEQFFGPGTRLTVL.

The chain uses TRBV4-2 and TRBJ2-6, with D uncertain. Trimming left V 0 bases short and J 0 bases short, with 6 bases between. The germline gives CDR1 LGHNA, CDR2 YNFKEQ. There are 16 residues in the CDR3. CDR3 nucleotides: TGTGCCAGCAGCCAAGAACAGATCTCTGGGGCCAACGTCCTGACTTTC. It specifies CASSQEQISGANVLTF.

This clone showed up just a few times. The chain joins TRBV7-8 to TRBJ1-3; tentative D call: TRBD1 (5 bases). Per germline, CDR1 SGHVS and CDR2 FQNEAQ. Trimming removed 4 bases at V and 4 bases at J, with 20 bases between. This CDR3 contains 17 residues. The CDR3 reads CASSSARWRGSGNTIYF. The DNA of the CDR3 is TGTGCCAGCAGCTCGGCCCGGTGGAGGGGTTCGGGAAACACCATATATTTT.

A single count supports this clone. The genes are TRBV6-5 and TRBJ1-2, with 7 bases aligning to TRBD1. Germline V gives CDR1 MNHEY, CDR2 SVGAGI. CDR3 length: 13 residues. The J segment lost 6 bases and the V segment lost 7 bases, leaving 8 bases of the junction unmatched. The CDR3 protein is CASTATGNDGYTF. CDR3 nucleotides: TGTGCCAGCACCGCGACAGGGAATGATGGCTACACCTTC.

The chain is built from TRBV30 and TRBJ2-1; 7 nucleotides align to TRBD1. The germline CDR1 and CDR2 sequences are GTSNPN and SVGIG (reference sequence). The CDR3 runs 13 residues. The V gene end was trimmed by 4 bases and the J gene end by 9 bases; junction bases not matched to a gene: 9. CDR3 bases: TGTGCCTGGACTAGACAGGGCGACGGTGAGCAGTTCTTC. As protein: CAWTRQGDGEQFF.

This chain uses TRBV2 with TRBJ1-1; TRBD1 agrees at 8 bases. The CDR3 runs 15 residues. In germline, CDR1 is SNHLY, CDR2 FYNNEI. V dropped 7 bases and J dropped 0; count of bases not matched to a gene: 7. The CDR3 reads CASNGAGGLNTEAFF. The CDR3 nucleotides read TGTGCCAGCAATGGAGCAGGGGGCTTGAACACTGAAGCTTTCTTT.

The chain combines TRBV11-2 with TRBJ2-1; 9 nucleotides match TRBD2. The trim removed 5 bases at V and 2 bases at J, leaving 10 bases unmatched. Germline V gene lookup returns CDR1 SGHAT and CDR2 FQNNGV. This CDR3 region has 17 residues. CDR3 loop: CASSIWAGGNPYNEQFF. DNA of the CDR3: TGTGCCAGCAGCATCTGGGCGGGAGGGAACCCCTACAATGAGCAGTTCTTC.

This sequence joins TRBV11-2 and TRBJ2-1; tentatively, D is TRBD2 (6 bases). In germline, CDR1 is SGHAT, CDR2 FQNNGV. V gave up 5 bases and J gave up 9 bases, with 17 bases separating them. The CDR3 is made up of 14 amino acids. CDR3 DNA sequence: TGTGCCAGCAGCAGAAAAGGGACTTACGGTGAGCAGTTCTTC. This sequence encodes CASSRKGTYGEQFF.